The 7 T cell receptor beta chains presented below share a single source sample, sequenced in a study of cytomegalovirus exposure and HLA in healthy donors. It was with 60 Vbeta and 13 Jbeta primers that the PCR ran. Sequencing was performed with immunoSEQ multiplex PCR; in TCRdb, only in-frame clones are kept and a portion is missing. Among roughly 100,000 clones, 78% were seen once, and the ten largest hold approximately 5.6%. The sequenced material came from PBMCs. These receptors all come from a male donor in good health and CMV-seronegative.

The genes are TRBV7-9 and TRBJ1-1; D call uncertain. The ends were cut back, 7 bases at V and 6 bases at J, with 12 bases in the middle. CDR3 length equals 12 residues. Germline V gives CDR1 SEHNR, CDR2 FQNEAQ (reference sequence). CDR3 residues: CASISTEPEAFF. The CDR3 bases are TGTGCCAGCATCTCAACGGAGCCTGAAGCTTTCTTT.

The chain is built from TRBV30 and TRBJ1-2, with D perhaps matching TRBD1 (6 bases). The CDR3 loop spans 15 amino acids. V was shortened by 3 bases and J by 5 bases, with 19 bases between the two germline ends. Germline assignment: CDR1 GTSNPN and CDR2 SVGIG (reference sequence). CDR3 loop: CAWRQTGYGAYGYTF. DNA for the CDR3: TGTGCCTGGAGACAAACAGGGTATGGGGCATATGGCTACACCTTC.

The chain links TRBV5-1 to TRBJ2-1, with D perhaps matching TRBD2 (5 bases). The CDR3 loop spans 15 amino acids. Deletions cut 4 bases from V and 3 bases from J, with 14 bases between. Germline V gives CDR1 SGHRS, CDR2 YFSETQ. CDR3 DNA sequence: TGCGCCAGCAGCATGGCCGGGGAAATCTACAATGAGCAGTTCTTC. Its protein is CASSMAGEIYNEQFF.

In DNA form, the CDR3 reads TGTGCCAGCAGCTTAGGATGGGGGGGGAGTAGCGATGAGCAGTTCTTC. This encodes CASSLGWGGSSDEQFF. The rearrangement links TRBV7-9 to TRBJ2-1, with TRBD2 matching 7 bases. Germline loops: CDR1 SEHNR, CDR2 FQNEAQ (reference sequence). V lost 1 base to trimming and J lost 8 bases; unmatched junction nucleotides: 11. The CDR3 totals 16 residues.

CDR3 sequence (DNA): TGTGCCAGCAGCCACCACCAGGACTTGAGCTCCTACGAGCAGTACTTC. Residues: CASSHHQDLSSYEQYF. The chain has TRBV7-9 and TRBJ2-7, with D perhaps TRBD2 (5 bases). From germline, CDR1 is SEHNR and CDR2 FQNEAQ (reference sequence). The germline V and J ends were trimmed by 5 bases and 0 bases, with 17 bases remaining between them. This CDR3 is built from 16 residues.

V is TRBV7-2 and J is TRBJ1-3; 7 bases line up with TRBD1. The CDR3 has 15 residues. The V segment lost 3 bases and the J segment 1 base; nucleotides outside the gene matches: 3. The germline CDR1 and CDR2 sequences are SGHTA and FQGNSA. The CDR3 is CASSFPTGSGNTIYF. For the CDR3, the DNA is TGTGCCAGCAGCTTCCCGACAGGGTCTGGAAACACCATATATTTT.

The rearrangement uses TRBV28 and TRBJ2-3; 14 positions match TRBD2. The V gene end was trimmed by 5 bases and the J gene end by 3 bases; junction bases not matched to a gene: 4. Germline loops: CDR1 MDHEN, CDR2 SYDVKM. The CDR3 spans 16 residues. CDR3 DNA: TGTGCCAGCAGTCCGGGACTAGCGGGAGTGACAGATACGCAGTATTTT. Translated, it gives CASSPGLAGVTDTQYF.